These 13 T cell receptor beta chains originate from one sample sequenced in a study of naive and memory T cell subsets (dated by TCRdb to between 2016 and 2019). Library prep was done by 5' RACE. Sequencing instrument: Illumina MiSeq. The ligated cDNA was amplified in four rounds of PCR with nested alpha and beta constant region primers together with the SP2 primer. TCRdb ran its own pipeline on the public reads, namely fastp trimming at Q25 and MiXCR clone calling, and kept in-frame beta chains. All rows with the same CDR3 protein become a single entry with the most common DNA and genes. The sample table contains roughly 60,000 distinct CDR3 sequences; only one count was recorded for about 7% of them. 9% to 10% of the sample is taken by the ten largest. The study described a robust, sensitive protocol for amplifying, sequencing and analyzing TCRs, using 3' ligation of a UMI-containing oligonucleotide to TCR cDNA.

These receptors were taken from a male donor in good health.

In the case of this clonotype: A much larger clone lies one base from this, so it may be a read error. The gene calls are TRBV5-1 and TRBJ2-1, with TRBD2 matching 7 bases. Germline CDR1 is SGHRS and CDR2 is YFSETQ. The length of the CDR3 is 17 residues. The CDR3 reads CARSLVGLAEIYNEQFF. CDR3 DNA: TGCGCCAGGAGCTTGGTAGGGCTAGCGGAAATCTACAATGAGCAGTTCTTC.

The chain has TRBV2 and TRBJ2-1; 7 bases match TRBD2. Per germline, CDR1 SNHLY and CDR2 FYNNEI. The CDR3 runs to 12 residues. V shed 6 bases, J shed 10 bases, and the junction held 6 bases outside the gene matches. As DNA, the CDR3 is TGTGCCAGCAGAGAGACTAGCCGAGAGCAGTTCTTC. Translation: CASRETSREQFF.

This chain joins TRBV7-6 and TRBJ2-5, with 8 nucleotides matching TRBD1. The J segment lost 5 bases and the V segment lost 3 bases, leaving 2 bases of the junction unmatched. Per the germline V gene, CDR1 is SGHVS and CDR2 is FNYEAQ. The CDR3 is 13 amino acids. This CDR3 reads CASSFDRGETQYF. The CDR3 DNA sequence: TGTGCCAGCAGCTTTGACAGGGGTGAGACCCAGTACTTC. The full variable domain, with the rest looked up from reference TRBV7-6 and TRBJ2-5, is GAGVSQSPRYKVTKRGQDVALRCDPISGHVSLYWYRQALGQGPEFLTYFNYEAQQDKSGLPNDRFSAERPEGSISTLTIQRTEQRDSAMYRCASSFDRGETQYFGPGTRLLVL.

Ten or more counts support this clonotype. The CDR3 DNA follows: TGTGCCAGCAGTCAGGACAGGGAACCAAAAGAGACCCAGTACTTC. This codes for CASSQDREPKETQYF. This chain links TRBV2 with TRBJ2-5; 8 bases fit TRBD1. V lost 5 bases to trimming and J lost 3 bases; unmatched junction nucleotides: 8. In germline, CDR1 is SNHLY, CDR2 FYNNEI. This CDR3 has 15 residues.

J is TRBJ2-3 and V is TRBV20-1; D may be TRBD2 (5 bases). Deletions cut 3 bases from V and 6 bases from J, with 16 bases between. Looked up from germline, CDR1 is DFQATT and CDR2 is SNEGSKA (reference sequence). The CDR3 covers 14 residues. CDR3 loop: CSASPGTSVDTQYF. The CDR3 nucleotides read TGCAGTGCTAGTCCGGGAACTAGTGTCGATACGCAGTATTTT.

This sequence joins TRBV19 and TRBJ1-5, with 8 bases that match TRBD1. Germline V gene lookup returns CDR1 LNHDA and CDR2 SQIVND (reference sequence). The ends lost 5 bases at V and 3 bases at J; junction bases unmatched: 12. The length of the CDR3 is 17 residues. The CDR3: CASSEDRAIRNNQPQHF. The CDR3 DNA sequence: TGTGCCAGTAGTGAGGACAGGGCCATTCGGAACAATCAGCCCCAGCATTTT.

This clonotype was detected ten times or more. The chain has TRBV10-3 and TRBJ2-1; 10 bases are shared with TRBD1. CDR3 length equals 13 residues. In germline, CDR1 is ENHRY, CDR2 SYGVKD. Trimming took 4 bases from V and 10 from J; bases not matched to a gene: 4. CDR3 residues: CAISGQGAREQFF. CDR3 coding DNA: TGTGCCATCAGTGGACAGGGGGCAAGGGAGCAGTTCTTC.

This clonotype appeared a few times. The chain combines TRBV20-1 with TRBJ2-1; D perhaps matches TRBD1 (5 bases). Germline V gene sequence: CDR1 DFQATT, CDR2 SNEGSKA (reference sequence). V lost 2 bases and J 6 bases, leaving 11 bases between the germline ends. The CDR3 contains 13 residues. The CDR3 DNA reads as TGCAGTGCTAGACGCACAGGAATCAATGAGCAGTTCTTC. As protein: CSARRTGINEQFF.

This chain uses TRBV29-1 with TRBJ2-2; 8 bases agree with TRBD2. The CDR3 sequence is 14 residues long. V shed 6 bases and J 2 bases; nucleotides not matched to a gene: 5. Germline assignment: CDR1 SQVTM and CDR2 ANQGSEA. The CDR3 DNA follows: TGCAGCGTGAGTAGCGGGGCAAACACCGGGGAGCTGTTTTTT. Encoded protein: CSVSSGANTGELFF.

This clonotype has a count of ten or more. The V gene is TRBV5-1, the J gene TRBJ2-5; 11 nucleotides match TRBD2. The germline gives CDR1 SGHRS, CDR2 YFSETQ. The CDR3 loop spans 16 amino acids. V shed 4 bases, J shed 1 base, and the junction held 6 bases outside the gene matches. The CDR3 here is CASSPGTSGSQETQYF. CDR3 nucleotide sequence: TGCGCCAGCAGCCCGGGGACTAGCGGATCCCAAGAGACCCAGTACTTC.

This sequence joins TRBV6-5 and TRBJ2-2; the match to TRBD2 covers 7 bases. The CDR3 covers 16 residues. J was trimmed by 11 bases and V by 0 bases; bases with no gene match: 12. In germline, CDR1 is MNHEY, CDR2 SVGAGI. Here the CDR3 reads CASSYSKLAGVVELFF. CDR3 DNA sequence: TGTGCCAGCAGTTACTCGAAACTCGCGGGAGTGGTCGAGCTGTTTTTT.

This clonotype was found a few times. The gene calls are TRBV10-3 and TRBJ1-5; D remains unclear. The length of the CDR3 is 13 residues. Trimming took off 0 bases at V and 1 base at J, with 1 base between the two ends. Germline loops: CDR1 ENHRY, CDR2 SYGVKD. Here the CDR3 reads CAISESSNQPQHF. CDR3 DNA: TGTGCCATCAGTGAGTCGAGCAATCAGCCCCAGCATTTT.

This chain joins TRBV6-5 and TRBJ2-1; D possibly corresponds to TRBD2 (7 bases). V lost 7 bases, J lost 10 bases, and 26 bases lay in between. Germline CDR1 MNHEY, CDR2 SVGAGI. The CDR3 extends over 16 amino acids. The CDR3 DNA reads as TGTGCCAGCACGGGGGACGGGGGGCGATCCCGCGGGGAGCAGTTCTTC. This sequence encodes CASTGDGGRSRGEQFF.